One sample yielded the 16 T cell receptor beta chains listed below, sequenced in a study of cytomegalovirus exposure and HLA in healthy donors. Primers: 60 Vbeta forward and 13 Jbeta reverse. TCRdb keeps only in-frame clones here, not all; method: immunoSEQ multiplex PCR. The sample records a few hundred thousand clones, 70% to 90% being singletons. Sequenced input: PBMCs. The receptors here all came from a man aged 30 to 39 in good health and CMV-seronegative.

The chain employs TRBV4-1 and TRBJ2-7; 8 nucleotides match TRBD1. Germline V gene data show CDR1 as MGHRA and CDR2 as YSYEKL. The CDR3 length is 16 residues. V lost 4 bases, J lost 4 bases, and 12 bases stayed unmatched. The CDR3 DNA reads TGCGCCAGCAGCCTTGGCCCGGACAGGGTTATATACGAGCAGTACTTC. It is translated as CASSLGPDRVIYEQYF.

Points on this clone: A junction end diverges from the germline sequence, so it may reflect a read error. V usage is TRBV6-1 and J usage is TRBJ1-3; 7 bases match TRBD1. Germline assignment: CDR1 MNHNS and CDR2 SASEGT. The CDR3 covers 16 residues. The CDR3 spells CASREVTGPGGNTIYF. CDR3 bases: TGTGCCAGCAGGGAAGTGACAGGGCCGGGAGGAAACACCATATATTTT.

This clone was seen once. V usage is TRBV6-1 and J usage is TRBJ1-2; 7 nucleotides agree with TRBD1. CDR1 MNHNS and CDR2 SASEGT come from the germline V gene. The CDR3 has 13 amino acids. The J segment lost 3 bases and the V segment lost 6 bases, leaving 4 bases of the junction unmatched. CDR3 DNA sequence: TGTGCCAGCAGCCCCACAGGGGACTATGGCTACACCTTC. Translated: CASSPTGDYGYTF.

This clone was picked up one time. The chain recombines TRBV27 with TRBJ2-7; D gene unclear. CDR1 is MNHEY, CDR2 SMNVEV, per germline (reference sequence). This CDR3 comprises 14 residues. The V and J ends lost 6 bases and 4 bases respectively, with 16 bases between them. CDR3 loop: CASRPSRVPYEQYF. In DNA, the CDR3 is TGTGCCAGCAGACCTTCTCGGGTTCCTTACGAGCAGTACTTC.

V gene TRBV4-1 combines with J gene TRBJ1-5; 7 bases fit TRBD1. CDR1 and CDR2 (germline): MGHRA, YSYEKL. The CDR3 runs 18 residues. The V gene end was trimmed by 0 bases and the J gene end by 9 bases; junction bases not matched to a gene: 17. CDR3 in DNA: TGCGCCAGCAGCCAAGATCGACCCGGGACAGCCCTCAGGGGGCCCCAGCATTTT. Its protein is CASSQDRPGTALRGPQHF.

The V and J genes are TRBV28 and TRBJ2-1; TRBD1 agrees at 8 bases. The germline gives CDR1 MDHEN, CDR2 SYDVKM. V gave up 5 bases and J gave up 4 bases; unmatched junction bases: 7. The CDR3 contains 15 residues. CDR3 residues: CASSVPGTGYNEQFF. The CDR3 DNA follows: TGTGCCAGCAGTGTACCCGGGACAGGTTACAATGAGCAGTTCTTC.

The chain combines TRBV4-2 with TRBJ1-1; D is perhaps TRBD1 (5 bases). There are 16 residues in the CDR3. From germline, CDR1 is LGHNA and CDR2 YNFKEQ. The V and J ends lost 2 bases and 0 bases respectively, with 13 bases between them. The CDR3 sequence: CASSQNGGRMNTEAFF. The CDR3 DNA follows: TGTGCCAGCAGCCAAAACGGGGGACGAATGAACACTGAAGCTTTCTTT.

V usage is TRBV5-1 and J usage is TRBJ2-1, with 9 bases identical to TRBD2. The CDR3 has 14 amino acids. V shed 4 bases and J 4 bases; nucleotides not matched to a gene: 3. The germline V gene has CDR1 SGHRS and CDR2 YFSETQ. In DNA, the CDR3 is TGCGCCAGCAGCCGCGGGGGGGAGTACAATGAGCAGTTCTTC. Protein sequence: CASSRGGEYNEQFF.

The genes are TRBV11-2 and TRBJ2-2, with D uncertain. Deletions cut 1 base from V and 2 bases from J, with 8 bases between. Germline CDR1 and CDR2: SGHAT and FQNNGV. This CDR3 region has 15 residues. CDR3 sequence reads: CASSLVGSNTGELFF. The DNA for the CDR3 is TGTGCCAGCAGCTTAGTGGGCAGTAACACCGGGGAGCTGTTTTTT.

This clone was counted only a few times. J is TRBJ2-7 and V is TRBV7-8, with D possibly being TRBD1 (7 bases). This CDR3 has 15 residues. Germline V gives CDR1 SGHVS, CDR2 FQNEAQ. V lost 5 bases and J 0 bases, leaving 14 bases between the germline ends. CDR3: CASSPRGRSSYEQYF. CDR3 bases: TGTGCCAGCAGCCCCAGGGGGAGGAGCTCCTACGAGCAGTACTTC.

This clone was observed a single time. DNA of the CDR3: TGCGCCAGCAGCCTGGGGACAGGGGATTGGTACGAGCAGTACTTC. Amino acids: CASSLGTGDWYEQYF. The rearrangement links TRBV5-1 to TRBJ2-7; 10 nucleotides agree with TRBD1. The CDR3 runs 15 residues. The ends lost 4 bases at V and 4 bases at J; junction bases unmatched: 8. CDR1 SGHRS and CDR2 YFSETQ come from the germline V gene.

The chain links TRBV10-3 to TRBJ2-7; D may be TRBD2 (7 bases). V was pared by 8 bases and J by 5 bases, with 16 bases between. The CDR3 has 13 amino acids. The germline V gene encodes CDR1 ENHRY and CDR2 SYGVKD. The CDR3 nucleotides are TGTGCCATCTCATCACTCGGGGGGCACGAGCAGTACTTC. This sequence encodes CAISSLGGHEQYF.

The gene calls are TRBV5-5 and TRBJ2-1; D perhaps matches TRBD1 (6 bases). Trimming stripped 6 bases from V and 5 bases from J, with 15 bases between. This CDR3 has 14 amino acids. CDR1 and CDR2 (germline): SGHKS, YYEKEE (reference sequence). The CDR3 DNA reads TGTGCCAGCATCCCCCGGGACACGCACAATGAGCAGTTCTTC. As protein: CASIPRDTHNEQFF.

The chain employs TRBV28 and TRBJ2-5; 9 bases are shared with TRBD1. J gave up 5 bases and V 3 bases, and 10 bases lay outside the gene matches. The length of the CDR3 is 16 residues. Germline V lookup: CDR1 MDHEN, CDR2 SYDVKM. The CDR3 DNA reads TGTGCCAGCAGTTTTATACAGGGGGCGGAGGGGGAGACCCAGTACTTC. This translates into CASSFIQGAEGETQYF.

CDR3: CASSLGLAGWTGELFF. The CDR3 DNA reads as TGTGCCAGCAGCTTGGGACTAGCGGGGTGGACCGGGGAGCTGTTTTTT. The chain recombines TRBV5-6 with TRBJ2-2, with 11 bases matching TRBD2. Germline CDR1 and CDR2: SGHDT and YYEEEE. The CDR3 loop spans 16 amino acids. J gave up 5 bases and V 0 bases, and 3 bases lay outside the gene matches.

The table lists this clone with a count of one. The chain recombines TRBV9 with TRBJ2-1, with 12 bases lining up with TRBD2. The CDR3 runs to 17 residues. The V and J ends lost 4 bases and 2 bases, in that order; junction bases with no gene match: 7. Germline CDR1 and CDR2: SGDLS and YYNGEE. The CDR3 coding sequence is TGTGCCAGCAGCCCCCGTCGACTAGCGGGGGCCTACAATGAGCAGTTCTTC. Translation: CASSPRRLAGAYNEQFF.